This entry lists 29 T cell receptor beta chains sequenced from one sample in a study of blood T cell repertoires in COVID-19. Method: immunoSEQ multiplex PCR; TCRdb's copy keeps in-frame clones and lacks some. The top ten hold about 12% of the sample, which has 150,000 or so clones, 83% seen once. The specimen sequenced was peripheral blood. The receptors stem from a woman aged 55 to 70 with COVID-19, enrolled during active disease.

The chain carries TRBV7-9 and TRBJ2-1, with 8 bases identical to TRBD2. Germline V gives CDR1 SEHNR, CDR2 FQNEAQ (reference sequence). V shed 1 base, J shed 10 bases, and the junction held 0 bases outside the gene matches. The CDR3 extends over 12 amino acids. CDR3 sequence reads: CASSLGLAEQFF. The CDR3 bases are TGTGCCAGCAGCTTAGGACTAGCGGAGCAGTTCTTC.

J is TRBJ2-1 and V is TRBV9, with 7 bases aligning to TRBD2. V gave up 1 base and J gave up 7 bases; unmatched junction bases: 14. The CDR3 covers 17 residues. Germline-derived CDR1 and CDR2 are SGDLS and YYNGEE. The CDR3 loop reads CASSVSSGLRTPNEQFF. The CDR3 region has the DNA TGTGCCAGCAGCGTAAGTAGCGGGCTCCGAACCCCGAATGAGCAGTTCTTC.

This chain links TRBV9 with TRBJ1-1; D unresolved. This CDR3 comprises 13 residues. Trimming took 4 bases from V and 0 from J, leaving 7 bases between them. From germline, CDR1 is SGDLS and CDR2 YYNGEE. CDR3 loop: CASSISLNTEAFF. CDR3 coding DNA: TGTGCCAGCAGCATATCCTTGAACACTGAAGCTTTCTTT.

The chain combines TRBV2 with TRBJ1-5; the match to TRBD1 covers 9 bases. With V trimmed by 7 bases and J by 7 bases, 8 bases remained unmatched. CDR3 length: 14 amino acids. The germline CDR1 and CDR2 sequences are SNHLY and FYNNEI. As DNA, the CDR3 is TGTGCCAGCACCGTACAGGGGGCGAGACAGCCCCAGCATTTT. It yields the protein CASTVQGARQPQHF.

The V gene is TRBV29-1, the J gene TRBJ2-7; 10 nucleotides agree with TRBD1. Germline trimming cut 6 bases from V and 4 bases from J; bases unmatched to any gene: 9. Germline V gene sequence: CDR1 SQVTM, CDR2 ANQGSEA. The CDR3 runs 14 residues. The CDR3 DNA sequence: TGCAGCGTGCCCGGGACAGGGGTCCCTTACGAGCAGTACTTC. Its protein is CSVPGTGVPYEQYF.

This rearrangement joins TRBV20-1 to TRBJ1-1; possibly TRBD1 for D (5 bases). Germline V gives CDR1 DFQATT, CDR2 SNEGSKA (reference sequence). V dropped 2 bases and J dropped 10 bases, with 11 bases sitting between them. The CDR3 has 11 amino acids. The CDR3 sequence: CSARPYTGAFF. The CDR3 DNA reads TGCAGTGCTAGACCTTACACAGGAGCTTTCTTT.

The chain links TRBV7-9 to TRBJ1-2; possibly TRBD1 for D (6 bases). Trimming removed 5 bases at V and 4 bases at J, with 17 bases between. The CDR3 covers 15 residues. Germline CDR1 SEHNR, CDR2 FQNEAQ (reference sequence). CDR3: CASSPGVYRGYGYTF. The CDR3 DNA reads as TGTGCCAGCAGCCCAGGGGTATACCGGGGCTATGGCTACACCTTC.

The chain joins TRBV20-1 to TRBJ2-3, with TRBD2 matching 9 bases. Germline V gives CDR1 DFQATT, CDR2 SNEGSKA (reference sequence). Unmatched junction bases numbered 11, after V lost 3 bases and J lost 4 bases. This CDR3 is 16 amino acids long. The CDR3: CSASPLAGEPSDTQYF. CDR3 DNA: TGCAGTGCTAGTCCCTTAGCGGGGGAGCCCTCAGATACGCAGTATTTT.

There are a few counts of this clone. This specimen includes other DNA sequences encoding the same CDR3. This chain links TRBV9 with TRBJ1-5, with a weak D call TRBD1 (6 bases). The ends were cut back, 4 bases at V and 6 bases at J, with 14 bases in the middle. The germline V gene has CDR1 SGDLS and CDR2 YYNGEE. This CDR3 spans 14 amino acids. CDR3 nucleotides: TGTGCCAGCAGCCCCGGACAGTCTGGTCAGCCCCAGCATTTT. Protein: CASSPGQSGQPQHF.

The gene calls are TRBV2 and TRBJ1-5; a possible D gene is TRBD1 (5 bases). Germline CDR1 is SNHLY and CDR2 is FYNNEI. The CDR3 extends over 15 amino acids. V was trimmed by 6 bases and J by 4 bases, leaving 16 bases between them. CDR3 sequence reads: CASSDGGVLNQPQHF. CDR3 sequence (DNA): TGTGCCAGCAGCGACGGGGGGGTCCTAAATCAGCCCCAGCATTTT.

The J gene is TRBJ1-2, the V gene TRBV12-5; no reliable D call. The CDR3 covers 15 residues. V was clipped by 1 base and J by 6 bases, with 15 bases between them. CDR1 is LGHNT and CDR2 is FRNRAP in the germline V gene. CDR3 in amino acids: CASGLDPEDENGYTF. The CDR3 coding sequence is TGTGCTAGTGGTTTGGACCCTGAAGATGAGAATGGCTACACCTTC. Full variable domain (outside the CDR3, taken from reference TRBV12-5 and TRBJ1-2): DARVTQTPRHKVTEMGQEVTMRCQPILGHNTVFWYRQTMMQGLELLAYFRNRAPLDDSGMPKDRFSAEMPDATLATLKIQPSEPRDSAVYFCASGLDPEDENGYTFGSGTRLTVV.

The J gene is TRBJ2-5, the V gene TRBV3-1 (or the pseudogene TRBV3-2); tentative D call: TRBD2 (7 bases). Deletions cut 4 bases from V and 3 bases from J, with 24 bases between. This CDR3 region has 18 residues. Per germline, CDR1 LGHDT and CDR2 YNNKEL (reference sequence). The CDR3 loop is CASSPFLVGGATKETQYF. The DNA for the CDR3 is TGTGCCAGCAGCCCGTTCCTGGTAGGGGGGGCAACAAAAGAGACCCAGTACTTC.

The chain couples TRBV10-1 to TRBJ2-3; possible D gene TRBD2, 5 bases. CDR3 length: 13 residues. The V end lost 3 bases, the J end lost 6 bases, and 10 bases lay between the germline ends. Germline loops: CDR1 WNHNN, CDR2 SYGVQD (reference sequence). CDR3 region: CASSEARADTQYF. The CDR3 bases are TGCGCCAGCAGTGAAGCGAGGGCGGATACGCAGTATTTT.

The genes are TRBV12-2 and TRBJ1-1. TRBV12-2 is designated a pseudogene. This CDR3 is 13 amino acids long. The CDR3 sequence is CASRLVSNTEAFF. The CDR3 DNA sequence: TGTGCAAGTCGCTTAGTCTCGAACACTGAAGCTTTCTTT.

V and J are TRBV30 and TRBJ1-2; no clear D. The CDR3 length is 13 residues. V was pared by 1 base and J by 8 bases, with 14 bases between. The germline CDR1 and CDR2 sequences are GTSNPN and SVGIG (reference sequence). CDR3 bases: TGTGCCTGGAGTGAGATCGAGGGAGGGGGCTACACCTTC. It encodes CAWSEIEGGGYTF.

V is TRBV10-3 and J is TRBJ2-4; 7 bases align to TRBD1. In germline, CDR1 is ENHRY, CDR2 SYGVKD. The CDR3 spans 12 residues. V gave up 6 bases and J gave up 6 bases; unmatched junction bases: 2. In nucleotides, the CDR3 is TGTGCCATCAGAAACAGGGGAAACATTCAGTACTTC. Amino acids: CAIRNRGNIQYF.

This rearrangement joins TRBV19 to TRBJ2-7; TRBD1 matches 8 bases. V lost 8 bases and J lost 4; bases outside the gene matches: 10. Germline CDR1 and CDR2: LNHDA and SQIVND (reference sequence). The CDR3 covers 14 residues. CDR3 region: CASSIRTGRYEQYV. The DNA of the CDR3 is TGTGCCAGTTCTATAAGGACAGGGCGGTACGAGCAGTACGTC.

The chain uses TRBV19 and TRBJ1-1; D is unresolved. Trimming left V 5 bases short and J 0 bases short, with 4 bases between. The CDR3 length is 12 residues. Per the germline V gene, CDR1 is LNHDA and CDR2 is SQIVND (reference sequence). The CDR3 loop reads CASSLLNTEAFF. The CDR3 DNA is TGTGCCAGTAGTCTACTGAACACTGAAGCTTTCTTT.

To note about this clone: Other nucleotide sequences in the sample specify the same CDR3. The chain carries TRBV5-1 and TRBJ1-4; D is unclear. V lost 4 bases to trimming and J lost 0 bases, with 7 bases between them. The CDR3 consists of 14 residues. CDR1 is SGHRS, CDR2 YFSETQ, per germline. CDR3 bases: TGCGCCAGCAGCCCCAGCGCAACTAATGAAAAACTGTTTTTT. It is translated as CASSPSATNEKLFF.

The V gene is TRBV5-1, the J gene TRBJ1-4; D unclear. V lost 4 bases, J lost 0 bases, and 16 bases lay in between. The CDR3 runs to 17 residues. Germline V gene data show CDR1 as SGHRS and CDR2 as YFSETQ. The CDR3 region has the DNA TGCGCCAGCAGCCCACTGGGCAGTCTTGCAACTAATGAAAAACTGTTTTTT. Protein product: CASSPLGSLATNEKLFF. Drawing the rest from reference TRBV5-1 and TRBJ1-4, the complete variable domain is KAGVTQTPRYLIKTRGQQVTLSCSPISGHRSVSWYQQTPGQGLQFLFEYFSETQRNKGNFPGRFSGRQFSNSRSEMNVSTLELGDSALYLCASSPLGSLATNEKLFFGSGTQLSVL.

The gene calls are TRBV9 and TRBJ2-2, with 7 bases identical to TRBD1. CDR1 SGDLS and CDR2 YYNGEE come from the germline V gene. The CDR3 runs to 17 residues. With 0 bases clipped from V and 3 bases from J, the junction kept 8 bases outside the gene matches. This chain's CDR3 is CASSVVAGGTDTGELFF. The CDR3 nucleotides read TGTGCCAGCAGCGTAGTGGCAGGGGGTACGGACACCGGGGAGCTGTTTTTT. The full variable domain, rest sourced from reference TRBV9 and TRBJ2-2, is DSGVTQTPKHLITATGQRVTLRCSPRSGDLSVYWYQQSLDQGLQFLIQYYNGEERAKGNILERFSAQQFPDLHSELNLSSLELGDSALYFCASSVVAGGTDTGELFFGEGSRLTVL.

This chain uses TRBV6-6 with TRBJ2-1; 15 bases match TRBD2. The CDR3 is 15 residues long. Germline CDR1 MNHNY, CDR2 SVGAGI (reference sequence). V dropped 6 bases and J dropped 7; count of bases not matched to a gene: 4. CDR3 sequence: CASSRGLAGGNEQFF. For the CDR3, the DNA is TGTGCCAGCAGCCGTGGACTAGCGGGAGGGAATGAGCAGTTCTTC.

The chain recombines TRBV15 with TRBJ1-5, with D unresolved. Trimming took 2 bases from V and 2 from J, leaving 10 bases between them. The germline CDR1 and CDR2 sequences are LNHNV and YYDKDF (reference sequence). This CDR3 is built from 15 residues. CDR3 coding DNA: TGTGCCACCAGCAGATTGGGCTATGGCAATCAGCCCCAGCATTTT. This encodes CATSRLGYGNQPQHF.

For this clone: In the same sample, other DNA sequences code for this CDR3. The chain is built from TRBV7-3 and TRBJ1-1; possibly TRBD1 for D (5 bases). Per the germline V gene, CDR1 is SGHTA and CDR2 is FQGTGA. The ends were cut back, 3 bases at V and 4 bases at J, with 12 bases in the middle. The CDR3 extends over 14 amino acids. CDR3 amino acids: CASSFGGRSTEAFF. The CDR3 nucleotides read TGTGCCAGCAGCTTCGGGGGTAGGTCCACTGAAGCTTTCTTT.

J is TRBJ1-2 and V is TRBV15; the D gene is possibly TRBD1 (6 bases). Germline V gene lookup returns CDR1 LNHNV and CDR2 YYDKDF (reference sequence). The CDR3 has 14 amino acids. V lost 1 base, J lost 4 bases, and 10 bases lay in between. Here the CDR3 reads CATSRVQGGYGYTF. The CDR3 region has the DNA TGTGCCACCAGCAGAGTACAGGGTGGCTATGGCTACACCTTC.

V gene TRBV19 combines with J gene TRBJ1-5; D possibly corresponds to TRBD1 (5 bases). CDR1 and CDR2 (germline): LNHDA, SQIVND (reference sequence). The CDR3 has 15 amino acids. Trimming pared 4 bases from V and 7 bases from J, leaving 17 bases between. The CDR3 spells CASSRTRDGGQPQHF. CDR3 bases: TGTGCCAGTAGTAGGACTCGGGATGGGGGGCAGCCCCAGCATTTT.

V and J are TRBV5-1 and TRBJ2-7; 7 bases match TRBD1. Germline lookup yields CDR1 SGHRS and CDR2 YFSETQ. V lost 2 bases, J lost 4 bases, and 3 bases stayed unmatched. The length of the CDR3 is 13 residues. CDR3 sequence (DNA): TGCGCCAGCAGCTTCGCAGGGGGTTACGAGCAGTACGTC. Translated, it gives CASSFAGGYEQYV.

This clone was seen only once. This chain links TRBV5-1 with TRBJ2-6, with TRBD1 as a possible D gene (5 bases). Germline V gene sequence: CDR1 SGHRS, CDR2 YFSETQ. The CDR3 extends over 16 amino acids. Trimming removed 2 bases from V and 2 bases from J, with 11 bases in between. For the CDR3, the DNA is TGCGCCAGCAGCTTAGATGGCAGGGCTGGGGCCAACGTCCTGACTTTC. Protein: CASSLDGRAGANVLTF.

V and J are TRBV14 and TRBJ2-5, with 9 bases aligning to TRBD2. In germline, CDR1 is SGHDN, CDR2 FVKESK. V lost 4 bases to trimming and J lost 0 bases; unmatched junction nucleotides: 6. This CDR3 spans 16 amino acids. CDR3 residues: CASSPGLARDQETQYF. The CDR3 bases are TGTGCCAGCAGCCCTGGACTAGCGAGAGACCAAGAGACCCAGTACTTC.